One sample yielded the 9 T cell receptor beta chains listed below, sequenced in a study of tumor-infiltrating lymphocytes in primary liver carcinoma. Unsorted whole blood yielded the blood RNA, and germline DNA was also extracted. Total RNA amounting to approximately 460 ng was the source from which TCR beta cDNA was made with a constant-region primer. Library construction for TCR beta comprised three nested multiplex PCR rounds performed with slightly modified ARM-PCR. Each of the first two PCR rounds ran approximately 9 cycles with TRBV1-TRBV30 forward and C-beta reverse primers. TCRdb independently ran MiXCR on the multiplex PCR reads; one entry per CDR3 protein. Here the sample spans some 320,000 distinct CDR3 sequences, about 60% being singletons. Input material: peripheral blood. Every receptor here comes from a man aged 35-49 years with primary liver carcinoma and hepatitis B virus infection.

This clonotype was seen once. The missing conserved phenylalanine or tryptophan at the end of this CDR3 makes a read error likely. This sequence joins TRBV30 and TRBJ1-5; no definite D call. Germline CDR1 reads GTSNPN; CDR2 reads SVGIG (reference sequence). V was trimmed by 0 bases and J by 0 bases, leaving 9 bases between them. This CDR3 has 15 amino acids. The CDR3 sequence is CAWSVRGDSNQPQHL. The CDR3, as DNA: TGTGCCTGGAGTGTCAGAGGAGATAGCAATCAGCCCCAGCATCTT.

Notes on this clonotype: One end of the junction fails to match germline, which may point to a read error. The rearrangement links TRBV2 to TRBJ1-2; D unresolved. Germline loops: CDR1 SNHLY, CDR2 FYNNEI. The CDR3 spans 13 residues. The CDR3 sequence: CASSEKFGYGYTF. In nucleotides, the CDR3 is TGTGCCAGTAGTGAGAAGTTTGGGTACGGCTACACCTTC.

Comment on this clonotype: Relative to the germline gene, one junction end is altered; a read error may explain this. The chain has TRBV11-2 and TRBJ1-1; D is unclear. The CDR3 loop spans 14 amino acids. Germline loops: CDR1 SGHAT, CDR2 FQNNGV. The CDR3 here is CTSSLLAGTTEAFF. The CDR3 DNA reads TGTACCAGCAGCTTATTAGCGGGAACCACTGAAGCTTTCTTT.

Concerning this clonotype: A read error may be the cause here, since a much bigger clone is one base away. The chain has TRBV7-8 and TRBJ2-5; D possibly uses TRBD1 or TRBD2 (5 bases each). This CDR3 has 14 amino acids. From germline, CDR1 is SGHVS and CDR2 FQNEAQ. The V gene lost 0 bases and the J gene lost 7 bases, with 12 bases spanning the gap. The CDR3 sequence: CASSLAAGRGTQYF. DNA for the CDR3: TGTGCCAGCAGCTTAGCTGCAGGGAGAGGGACCCAGTACTTC.

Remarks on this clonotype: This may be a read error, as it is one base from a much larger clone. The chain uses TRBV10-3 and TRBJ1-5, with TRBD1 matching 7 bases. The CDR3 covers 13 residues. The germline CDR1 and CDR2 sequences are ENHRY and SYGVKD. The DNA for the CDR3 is TGTGGCATCAGCATAACAGGGGATCAGCCCCAGCATTTT. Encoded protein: CGISITGDQPQHF.

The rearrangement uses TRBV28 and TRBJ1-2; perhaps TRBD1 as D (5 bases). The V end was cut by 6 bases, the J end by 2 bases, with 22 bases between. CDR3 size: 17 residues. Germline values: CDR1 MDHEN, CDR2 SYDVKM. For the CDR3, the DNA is TGTGCCAGCAGGTCCCGGACACCCCAAAGTACAAACTATGGCTACACCTTC. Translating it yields CASRSRTPQSTNYGYTF.

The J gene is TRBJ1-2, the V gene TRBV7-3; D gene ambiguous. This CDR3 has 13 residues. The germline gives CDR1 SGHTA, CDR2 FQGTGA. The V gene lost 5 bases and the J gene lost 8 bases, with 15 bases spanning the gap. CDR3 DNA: TGTGCCAGCAGCCCCCAAGCAGGAGGAGGCTACACCTTC. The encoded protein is CASSPQAGGGYTF.

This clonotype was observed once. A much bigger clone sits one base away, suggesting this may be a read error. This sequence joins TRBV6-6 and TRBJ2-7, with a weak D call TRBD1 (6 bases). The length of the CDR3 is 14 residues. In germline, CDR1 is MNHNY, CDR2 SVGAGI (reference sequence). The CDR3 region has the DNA TGTGCCAGCAGGTCCGGGACACTATTCGACGAGCAGCACTTC. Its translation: CASRSGTLFDEQHF.

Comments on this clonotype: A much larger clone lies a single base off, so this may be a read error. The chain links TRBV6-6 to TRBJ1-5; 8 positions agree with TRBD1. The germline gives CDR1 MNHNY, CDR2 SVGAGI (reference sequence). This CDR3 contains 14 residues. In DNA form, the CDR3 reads TGTACCAGCAGGAAGACAGGGGCAGATCAGCCCCAGCATTTT. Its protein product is CTSRKTGADQPQHF.